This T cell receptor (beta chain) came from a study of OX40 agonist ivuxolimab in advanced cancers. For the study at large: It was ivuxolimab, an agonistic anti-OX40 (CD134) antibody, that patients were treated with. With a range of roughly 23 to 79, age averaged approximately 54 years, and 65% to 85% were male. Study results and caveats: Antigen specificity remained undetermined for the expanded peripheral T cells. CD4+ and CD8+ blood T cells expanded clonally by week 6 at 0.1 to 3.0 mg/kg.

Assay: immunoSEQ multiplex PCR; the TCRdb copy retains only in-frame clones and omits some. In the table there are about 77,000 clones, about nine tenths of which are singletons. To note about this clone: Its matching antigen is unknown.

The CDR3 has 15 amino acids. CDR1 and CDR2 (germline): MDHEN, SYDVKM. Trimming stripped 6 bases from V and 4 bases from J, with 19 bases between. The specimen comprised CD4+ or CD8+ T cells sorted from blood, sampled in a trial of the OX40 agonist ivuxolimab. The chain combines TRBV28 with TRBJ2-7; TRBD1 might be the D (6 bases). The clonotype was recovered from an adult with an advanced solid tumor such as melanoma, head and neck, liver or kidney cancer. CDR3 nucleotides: TGTGCCAGCAGGCGACTACAGGGAGCGAGGTACGAGCAGTACTTC. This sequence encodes CASRRLQGARYEQYF.